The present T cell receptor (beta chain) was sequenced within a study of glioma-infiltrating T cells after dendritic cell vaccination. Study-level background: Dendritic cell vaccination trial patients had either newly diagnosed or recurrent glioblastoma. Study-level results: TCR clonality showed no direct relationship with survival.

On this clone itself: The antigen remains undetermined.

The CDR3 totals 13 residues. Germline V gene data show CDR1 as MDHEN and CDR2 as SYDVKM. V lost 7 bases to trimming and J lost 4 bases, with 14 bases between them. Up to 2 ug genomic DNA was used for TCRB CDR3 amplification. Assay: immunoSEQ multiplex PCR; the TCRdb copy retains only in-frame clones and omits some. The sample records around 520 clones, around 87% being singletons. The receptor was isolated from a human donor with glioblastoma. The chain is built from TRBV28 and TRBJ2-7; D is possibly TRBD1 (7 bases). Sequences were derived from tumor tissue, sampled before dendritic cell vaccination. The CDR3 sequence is CASTRPGGYEQYF. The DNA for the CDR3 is TGTGCCAGCACTCGGCCAGGGGGGTACGAGCAGTACTTC.